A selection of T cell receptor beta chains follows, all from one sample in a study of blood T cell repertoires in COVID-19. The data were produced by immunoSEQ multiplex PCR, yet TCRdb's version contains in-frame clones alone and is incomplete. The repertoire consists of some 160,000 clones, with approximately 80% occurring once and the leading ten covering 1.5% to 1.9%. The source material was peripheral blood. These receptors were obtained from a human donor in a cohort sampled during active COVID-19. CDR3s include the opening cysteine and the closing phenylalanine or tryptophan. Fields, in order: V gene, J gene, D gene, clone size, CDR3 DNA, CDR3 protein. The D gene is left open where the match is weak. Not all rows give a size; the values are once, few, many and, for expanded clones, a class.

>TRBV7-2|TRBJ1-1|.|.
TGTGCCAGCAGCTTGTCTTTACAGGGGAACACTGAAGCTTTCTTT
CASSLSLQGNTEAFF
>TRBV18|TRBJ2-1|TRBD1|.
TGTGCCAGCTCCCAGGGGGAGAATGAGCAGTTCTTC
CASSQGENEQFF
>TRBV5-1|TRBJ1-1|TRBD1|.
TGCGCCAGCAGCATACAGGGACAGTTGAACACTGAAGCTTTCTTT
CASSIQGQLNTEAFF
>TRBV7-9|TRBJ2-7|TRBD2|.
TGTGCCAGCAGCTCCCGACTAGCGGGAGGGCCAGCGTCGGACTTC
CASSSRLAGGPASDF
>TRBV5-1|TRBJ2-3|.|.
TGCGCTAGCTTGCGGGGTCTTGGCACAGATACGCAGTATTTT
CASLRGLGTDTQYF
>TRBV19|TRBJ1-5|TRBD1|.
TGTGCCAGTAGTAGGGACAGCTATAGCAATCAGCCCCAGCATTTT
CASSRDSYSNQPQHF
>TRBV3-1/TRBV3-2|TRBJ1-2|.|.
TGTGCCAGCAGCTCCCGCGGGGTGAACTATGGCTACACCTTC
CASSSRGVNYGYTF
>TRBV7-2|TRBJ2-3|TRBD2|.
TGTGCCAGCAGCCAGAGGACTAGCGGGACCACAGATACGCAGTATTTT
CASSQRTSGTTDTQYF
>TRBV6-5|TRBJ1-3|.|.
TGTGCCAGCAGTTACGCGGGACGTAGAAACACCATATATTTT
CASSYAGRRNTIYF
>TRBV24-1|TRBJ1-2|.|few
TGTGCCACCGAAGGGCCCCCGGGGGGCTACACCTTC
CATEGPPGGYTF
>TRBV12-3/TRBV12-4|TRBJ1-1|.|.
TGTGCCAGCAGTTTAAGCGGGAACACTGAAGCTTTCTTT
CASSLSGNTEAFF
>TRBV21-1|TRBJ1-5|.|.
TGTGCCAGCACCCCCGGGAAACTCCCATATAGCAATCAGCCCCAGCATTTT
CASTPGKLPYSNQPQHF
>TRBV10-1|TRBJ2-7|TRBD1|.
TGCGCCAGCAGCCCGGGACAGTCCTACGAGCAGTACTTC
CASSPGQSYEQYF
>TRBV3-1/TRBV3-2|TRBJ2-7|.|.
TGTGCCAGCAGCCAATCTCTCTCGGCGGGCTACGAGCAGTACTTC
CASSQSLSAGYEQYF
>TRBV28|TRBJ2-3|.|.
TGTGCCAGCAGTTTAGGTCAGGGGAACACAGATACGCAGTATTTT
CASSLGQGNTDTQYF
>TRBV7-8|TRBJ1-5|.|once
TGTGCCAGCAGCTTAGAACACCGAAGCAATCAGCCCCAGCATTTT
CASSLEHRSNQPQHF
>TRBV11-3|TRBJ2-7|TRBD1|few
TGTGCCAGCAGTCAGACAGGGGGCTCGTACGAGCAGTACTTC
CASSQTGGSYEQYF
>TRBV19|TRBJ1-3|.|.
TGTGCCAGTAGTATAGCCCAGAACTCTGGAAACACCATATATTTT
CASSIAQNSGNTIYF
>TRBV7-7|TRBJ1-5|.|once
TGTGCTAGCAGCCAGTCTAGAGAGGATCTTAGTCAGCCCCAGCATTTT
CASSQSREDLSQPQHF
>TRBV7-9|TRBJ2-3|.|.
TGTGCCAGCAGCTCTGGGGGGAGGCCAGATACGCAGTATTTT
CASSSGGRPDTQYF
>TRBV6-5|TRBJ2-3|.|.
TGTGCCAGCAGCAACAGTAAAGATACGCAGTATTTT
CASSNSKDTQYF
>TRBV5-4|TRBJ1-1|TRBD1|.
TGTGCCAGCAGCTCGACAGGGGGGAACACTGAAGCTTTCTTT
CASSSTGGNTEAFF
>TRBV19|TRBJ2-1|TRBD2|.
TGTGCCAGTAGTAACTTGCCCACTAGCGGGGGGGCCGGGTCCTACAATGAGCAGTTCTTC
CASSNLPTSGGAGSYNEQFF
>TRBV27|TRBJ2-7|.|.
TGTGCCAGCAGTTTGGCCCAGGGCTACGAGCAGTACTTC
CASSLAQGYEQYF
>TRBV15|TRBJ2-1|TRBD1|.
TGTGCCACCAGCGCAATGACAGGGCGGTCCTACAATGAGCAGTTCTTC
CATSAMTGRSYNEQFF
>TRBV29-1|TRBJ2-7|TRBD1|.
TGCAGCGTTGAAAGGGACAGGGGGAACGAGCAGTACTTC
CSVERDRGNEQYF
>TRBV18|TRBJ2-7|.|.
TGTGCCAGCTCATCACAGGGGGGGACGGCCTCCTACGAGCAGTACTTC
CASSSQGGTASYEQYF
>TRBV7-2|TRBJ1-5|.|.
TGTGCCAGCAGCTCCTCAGGGGGCAATCAGCCCCAGCATTTT
CASSSSGGNQPQHF
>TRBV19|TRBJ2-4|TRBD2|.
TGTGCCAGTAGTATTAGGCCTAGCGGGGTGATAGCCAAAAACATTCAGTACTTC
CASSIRPSGVIAKNIQYF
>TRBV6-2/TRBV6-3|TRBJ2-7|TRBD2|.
TGTGCCAGCAGTTACGCACTAGCGGGAATCTACGAGCAGTACTTC
CASSYALAGIYEQYF
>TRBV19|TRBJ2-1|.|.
TGTGCCAGTACCCCGACCAGGGGCATTGGAGACAATGAGCAGTTCTTC
CASTPTRGIGDNEQFF
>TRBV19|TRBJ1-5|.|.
TGTGCCAGTAGTATATCCCTTTGGGCGAATCAGCCCCAGCATTTT
CASSISLWANQPQHF
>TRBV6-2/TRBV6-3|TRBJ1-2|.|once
TGTGCCAGCAGTTACTCGATCAGGGCCCTAAACTATGGCTACACCTTC
CASSYSIRALNYGYTF
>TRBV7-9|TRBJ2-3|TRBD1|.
TGTGCCAGCAGCTTAGCAGGCAGGGGGATCGCAGATACGCAGTATTTT
CASSLAGRGIADTQYF
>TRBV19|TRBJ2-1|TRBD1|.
TGTGCCAGTAGTAACCGGGACAGGGATGGCAATGAGCAGTTCTTC
CASSNRDRDGNEQFF
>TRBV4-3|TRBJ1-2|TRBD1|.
TGCGCCAGCAGCCAAGATGGGACAGCCATTAACTATGGCTACACCTTC
CASSQDGTAINYGYTF
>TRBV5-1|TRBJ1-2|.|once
TGCGCCAGCAGCGCGGACCTTCGGGGGGGCTATGGCTACACCTTC
CASSADLRGGYGYTF
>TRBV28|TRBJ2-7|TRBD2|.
TGTGCCAGCATCCCAAGCGGGACTAGCGGATACTACGTGGAGCAGTACTTC
CASIPSGTSGYYVEQYF
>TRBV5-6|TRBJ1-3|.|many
TGTGCCAGCAGCTTGGTTGGCATAAACTCTGGAAACACCATATATTTT
CASSLVGINSGNTIYF
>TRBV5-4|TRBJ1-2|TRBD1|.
TGTGCCAGCAGCTTGGACCCAGGGGGCCGAGGCCTTAACTATGGCTACACCTTC
CASSLDPGGRGLNYGYTF
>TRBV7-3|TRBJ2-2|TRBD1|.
TGTGCCAGCAGCTTATCGGGTCAAACGACAGGGCTAAGGACCGGGGAGCTGTTTTTT
CASSLSGQTTGLRTGELFF
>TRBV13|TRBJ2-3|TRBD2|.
TGTGCCAGCAGCTTACTAGCGGTAAGCACAGATACGCAGTATTTT
CASSLLAVSTDTQYF
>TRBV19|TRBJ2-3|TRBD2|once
TGTGCCAGTAGGGTCGGCGGGAGGGCTGCAGATACGCAGTATTTT
CASRVGGRAADTQYF
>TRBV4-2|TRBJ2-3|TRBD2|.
TGTGCCAGCAGCCAACTAGCGGGGCCGAACATGGATACGCAGTATTTT
CASSQLAGPNMDTQYF
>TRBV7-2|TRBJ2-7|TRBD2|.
TGTGCCAGCAGCCCTACTAGCGGGTACGAGCAGTACTTC
CASSPTSGYEQYF
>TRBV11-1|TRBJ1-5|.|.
TGTGCCAGCAGCCAAGGACAGTTGAATCAGCCCCAGCATTTT
CASSQGQLNQPQHF
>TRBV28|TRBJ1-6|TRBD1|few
TGTGCCAGCCGTGCAGGGGGCAATTCACCCCTCCACTTT
CASRAGGNSPLHF
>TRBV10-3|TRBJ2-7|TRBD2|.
TGTGCCATCCAGCGGGAGCGCGAGCAGTACTTC
CAIQREREQYF
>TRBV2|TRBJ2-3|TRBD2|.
TGTGCCAGCAGGGTCCTAGCGGGGAACACAGATACGCAGTATTTT
CASRVLAGNTDTQYF
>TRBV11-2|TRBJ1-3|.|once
TGTGCCAGCAGCTTAGGGCCCTCTGGAAACACCATATATTTT
CASSLGPSGNTIYF
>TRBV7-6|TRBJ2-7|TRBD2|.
TGTGCCAGCAGCTTGGGAGGACTAGCGGGAGCCTACGAGCAGTACTTC
CASSLGGLAGAYEQYF
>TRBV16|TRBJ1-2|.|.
TGTGCCAGCAGCCAATCCTCAGGGTATCGGGGCTACACCTTC
CASSQSSGYRGYTF
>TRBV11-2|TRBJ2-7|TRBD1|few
TGTGCCAGCAGCTTACCGGGACAGGGGACCCTTAAGCAGTACTTC
CASSLPGQGTLKQYF
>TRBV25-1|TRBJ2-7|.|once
TGTGCCAGCAGTGATCCTAGTAGCTCCTACGAGCAGTACTTC
CASSDPSSSYEQYF
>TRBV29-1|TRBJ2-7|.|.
TGCAGCGCCGACAGAGGTGGGGACGAGCAGTACTTC
CSADRGGDEQYF
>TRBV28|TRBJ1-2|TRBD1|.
TGTGCCAGCAGTTTGCCCTCAGGGGGCGGTGGCTACACCTTC
CASSLPSGGGGYTF
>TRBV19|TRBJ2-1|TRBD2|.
TGTGCCACTTCAAGCGGGAAGACCTACAATGAGCAGTTCTTC
CATSSGKTYNEQFF
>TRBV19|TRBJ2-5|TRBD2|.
TGTGCCACTACGACTAGCGGACAAGAGACCCAGTACTTC
CATTTSGQETQYF
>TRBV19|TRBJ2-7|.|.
TGTGCCAGTAGTATAGACCCGACAGGAACCTACGAGCAGTACTTC
CASSIDPTGTYEQYF